This T cell receptor (beta chain) was profiled in a study of regulatory T cells in long-lasting Graves disease. Study-wide results and caveats: Favoring TRBV28, TRBJ1-2 and TRBJ2-5 was a feature seen in persistent disease.

Libraries of TCR beta came from iRepertoire HTBI primers plus Arm-PCR of CDR3 regions. TCRdb processed the multiplex PCR reads anew with MiXCR; each CDR3 protein has one entry. In the table there are hundreds of thousands of distinct CDR3 sequences, more than 15% of which are singletons. Time point denoted: newly diagnosed GD, antithyroid drugs for less than 3 months. The TCR library used RNA extracted from PBMCs. This clonotype was counted at least ten times. Its cognate antigen is unknown. V lost 1 base and J lost 2; bases outside the gene matches: 3. The V gene's germline CDR1 is LGHDT and CDR2 YNNKEL (reference sequence). The CDR3 runs 16 residues. The sample was also reused in another study, on T cells in Graves' hyperthyroidism and ophthalmopathy.

This receptor was obtained from a woman aged 40-65 years with Graves disease. The rearrangement joins TRBV3-1 to TRBJ2-1; 9 bases map to TRBD2. This material consisted of peripheral blood mononuclear cells (PBMCs), taken at new diagnosis, from a patient treated with antithyroid drugs. CDR3 region: CASSQVGGGAYNEQFF. CDR3 coding DNA: TGTGCCAGCAGCCAAGTTGGCGGGGGGGCCTACAATGAGCAGTTCTTC.